Listed below are T cell receptor beta chains from one sample, sequenced in a study of CD4 T cells in relation to SARS-CoV-2 and coronaviruses. The table came from immunoSEQ multiplex PCR; TCRdb's copy has only in-frame clones and leaves some out. The data show about 56,000 clones, around 92% seen once. Sequenced input: naive CD4+ T cells from PBMCs. The receptor set was obtained from an adult with COVID-19. Each CDR3 is given with its conserved first and last residue. A D gene is named only where the DNA matches it firmly. Clone size appears in some rows only: once, few, many, or a class for an expanded clone.

D	size	V	J	CDR3	DNA
TRBD2	NA	TRBV18	TRBJ2-5	CASSPASGRPQETQYF	TGTGCCAGCTCACCGGCTAGCGGGAGACCCCAAGAGACCCAGTACTTC
NA	NA	TRBV18	TRBJ1-3	CATDTGQYSGNTIYF	TGTGCCACCGACACGGGGCAATACTCTGGAAACACCATATATTTT
TRBD2	NA	TRBV30	TRBJ2-7	CAWTKRVGLAGGYEQYF	TGTGCCTGGACCAAACGGGTGGGACTAGCGGGAGGTTACGAGCAGTACTTC
NA	NA	TRBV2	TRBJ2-1	CASSPSNEQFF	TGTGCCAGCAGTCCTAGCAATGAGCAGTTCTTC
NA	NA	TRBV28	TRBJ2-5	CASSLQGTTRETQYF	TGTGCCAGCAGTTTACAAGGGACCACCCGCGAGACCCAGTACTTC
NA	NA	TRBV7-3	TRBJ2-6	CASSLRQVVSGANVLTF	TGTGCCAGCAGCCTAAGACAGGTCGTCTCTGGGGCCAACGTCCTGACTTTC
NA	NA	TRBV3-1/TRBV3-2	TRBJ1-4	CASSRATTNEKLFF	TGTGCCAGCAGCCGGGCAACAACTAATGAAAAACTGTTTTTT
TRBD2	NA	TRBV5-1	TRBJ2-2	CASGGGLAGATNTGELFF	TGCGCCAGCGGTGGGGGACTAGCGGGAGCTACGAACACCGGGGAGCTGTTTTTT
NA	NA	TRBV27	TRBJ2-7	CASSLLGTAPYEQYF	TGTGCCAGCAGTTTGTTAGGGACGGCCCCCTACGAGCAGTACTTC
TRBD2	NA	TRBV19	TRBJ2-1	CASSDLSGRGSYNEQFF	TGTGCCAGTAGCGATCTTAGCGGGAGGGGATCGTACAATGAGCAGTTCTTC
NA	few	TRBV5-6	TRBJ1-1	CASSPGTGAGTEAFF	TGTGCCAGCAGCCCTGGGACGGGGGCGGGCACTGAAGCTTTCTTT
NA	NA	TRBV30	TRBJ1-5	CAWSTQGSQPQHF	TGTGCCTGGAGTACTCAAGGCTCCCAGCCCCAGCATTTT
TRBD2	NA	TRBV5-1	TRBJ2-2	CASSLVLSGRASAGELFF	TGCGCCAGCAGCTTGGTTCTTAGCGGGAGGGCCAGTGCCGGGGAGCTGTTTTTT
TRBD1	once	TRBV5-1	TRBJ1-4	CASSVTGATNEKLFF	TGCGCCAGCAGCGTTACAGGGGCGACTAATGAAAAACTGTTTTTT
NA	NA	TRBV15	TRBJ2-3	CATSSYSFFGTDTQYF	TGTGCCACCAGCAGCTACAGTTTCTTCGGCACAGATACGCAGTATTTT
TRBD1	NA	TRBV6-6	TRBJ2-7	CASSYAPGQGYEQYF	TGTGCCAGCAGTTACGCGCCGGGACAGGGCTACGAGCAGTACTTC
TRBD2	NA	TRBV11-3	TRBJ2-3	CASSPGGGADTQYF	TGTGCCAGCAGCCCTGGCGGGGGAGCAGATACGCAGTATTTT
NA	NA	TRBV18	TRBJ1-1	CASSPSSREAFF	TGTGCCAGCTCACCTTCTTCGAGGGAAGCTTTCTTT
NA	NA	TRBV11-2	TRBJ1-3	CASSLTQSGNTIYF	TGTGCCAGCAGCTTAACACAGAGTGGAAACACCATATATTTT
NA	NA	TRBV28	TRBJ1-5	CASSLTNSNQPQHF	TGTGCCAGCAGTTTAACCAATAGCAATCAGCCCCAGCATTTT